This TCR beta chain was sequenced for a study of blood T cell repertoires in COVID-19 (dated by TCRdb to the early 2020s). With respect to the entire study: Samples covering the acute and convalescent phases of COVID-19 were provided by collaborators in the United States, Italy and Spain. Samples came from the ongoing ImmuneRACE study (first 160 participants) plus 1,254 subjects from 6 global collaborators. The repertoires were released in a freely available public database intended as a resource for research on the immune response to SARS-CoV-2. Sample metadata almost always included a de-identified subject ID, COVID-19 status, age in years and sex. The prospective study material was composed of cDNA or gDNA derived from T cells, B-cell-depleted T cells, or PBMCs. Subjects who had been exposed to COVID-19, were actively infected with it, or had recovered from it provided the deeply sampled blood TCRbeta repertoires that made up the dataset. Where available, HLA class I and class II types were taken from metadata supplied by the sample provider and were not determined by assay-based typing. The paper's findings and limits, for the study overall: How much clinical and demographic metadata was included differed by source and by participant, and the metadata was provided uncurated.

TCRbeta CDR3 regions were amplified from genomic DNA by means of the immunoSEQ Assay, a bias-controlled multiplex PCR. The authors' analysis ran thus. The number of nucleated cells in each sample was estimated by amplification of reference gene primers within the assay. Sequence reads were collapsed and filtered to measure the absolute abundance of every unique TCRbeta CDR3 rearrangement. For each sample, productive Simpson clonality was calculated as the square root of Simpson's diversity index across productive rearrangements. TCRdb took over this immuneACCESS table, retaining in-frame rearrangements with V and J assigned. Such tables are incomplete; in checked studies, under half of the missing clones stem from an unresolved V gene, and the remainder is unexplained. Clone size and the V and J calls come from that table; the DNA yielded D and trimming. The sample records roughly 250,000 clones, just under 85% of which are singletons. Jointly, the top ten make up about 6.3% of the sample.

Comment on this clone: This clone's antigen is unknown. Base-call qualities are not available, and no considerably larger clone is one nucleotide away.

Each collaborating institution followed its own protocols to collect whole blood in K2EDTA tubes. For TCRbeta analysis, collaborator samples were shipped as frozen whole blood, as isolated PBMCs, or as DNA extracted from either sample type. The sample comprised peripheral blood. The receptor's source is a woman aged 55-70 years with active or convalescent COVID-19.

The CDR3 protein sequence reads: CASSLSLAGGLTGELFF. The DNA sequence is TGCGCCAGCAGCTTGAGCCTAGCGGGAGGGCTCACCGGGGAGCTGTTTTTT. The chain is encoded by TRBV5-1 joined to TRBJ2-2, with TRBD2 matching 12 junction bases. Sequences SGHRS (CDR1) and YFSETQ (CDR2) are obtained from the germline V gene. Compared with germline, V lacks 1 base and J lacks 4 bases; bases without a gene match: 5. The CDR3 goes from the cysteine to the phenylalanine over 17 residues. Here the CDR3 DNA is all that survives: 51 bases in frame from base 1.